This T cell receptor beta chain was profiled in a study of identical twins. Study-wide results and caveats: Part of the zero-insertion signal could reflect confounding by invariant MAIT and iNKT cells. Clonotypes of the beta chain that were abundant in cord blood carried fewer insertions (memory repertoires showed none). Out-of-frame alpha sequences common to twins exhibited an excess of low generation probability.

Trimming at V came to 6 bases and at J to 6 bases, leaving 10 bases not matched to a gene. The germline V gene encodes CDR1 MGHDK and CDR2 SYGVNS. This CDR3 has 14 residues. As for this clonotype: Its specificity is unknown.

TCRdb fed the 5' RACE reads into MiXCR, producing one record per CDR3 protein. The top ten clones hold around 1.6% of a sample with under 1 million distinct CDR3 sequences, 9% to 15% of them seen once. The same sample was also studied in work on yellow fever vaccine responses in identical twins.

The V and J genes are TRBV25-1 and TRBJ1-2; TRBD1 aligns across 7 bases. This receptor was taken from a woman younger than 30 in good health. The sample was PBMCs. CDR3: CASSLGEGAHGYTF. The CDR3 DNA is TGTGCCAGCAGCCTCGGGGAGGGGGCGCATGGCTACACCTTC.